This passage covers 9 T cell receptor beta chains from one sample sequenced in a study of blood T cells in healthy people across ages. Primers used in a second PCR of about 7 to 12 cycles were a sample-barcoded 5' primer and a J-beta primer mix. One entry per CDR3 protein results from TCRdb running MiXCR on the 5' RACE reads. The table shows about 640,000 distinct CDR3 sequences, with 25% to 30% occurring only once. The sample was blood. Every receptor here comes from a woman older than 75 in good health.

This clonotype showed up many times. J is TRBJ2-1 and V is TRBV6-5; weak D call: TRBD2 (7 bases). From germline, CDR1 is MNHEY and CDR2 SVGAGI. V was clipped by 6 bases and J by 7 bases, with 16 bases between them. This CDR3 is 14 amino acids long. The CDR3 loop reads CASSPRRGGNEQFF. The CDR3 nucleotides are TGTGCCAGCAGCCCCAGGAGGGGGGGGAATGAGCAGTTCTTC.

This chain connects TRBV7-8 to TRBJ2-5; the match to TRBD2 covers 10 bases. V lost 5 bases, J lost 5 bases, and 8 bases stayed unmatched. The CDR3 is made up of 15 amino acids. The germline V gene has CDR1 SGHVS and CDR2 FQNEAQ. For the CDR3, the DNA is TGTGCCAGCAGCCTCACCCTAGCGGGGGTGGAGACCCAGTACTTC. This encodes CASSLTLAGVETQYF.

A few counts support this clonotype. This rearrangement joins TRBV27 to TRBJ1-2, with D possibly TRBD1 on 5 matching bases. The CDR3 covers 12 residues. Trimming pared 7 bases from V and 6 bases from J, leaving 12 bases between. Looked up from germline, CDR1 is MNHEY and CDR2 is SMNVEV (reference sequence). Written as DNA, the CDR3 is TGTGCCAGCACCTCGGGGGGGAATGGCTACACCTTC. Protein sequence: CASTSGGNGYTF.

This clonotype was detected ten times or more. The V call is TRBV7-2, the J call TRBJ2-7; TRBD1 aligns across 8 bases. This CDR3 has 14 residues. Per germline, CDR1 SGHTA and CDR2 FQGNSA. The V and J ends lost 5 bases and 3 bases, in that order; junction bases with no gene match: 6. CDR3 in amino acids: CASSPAGQVYEQYF. For the CDR3, the DNA is TGTGCCAGCAGCCCCGCGGGACAGGTCTACGAGCAGTACTTC.

Of note for this clonotype: One base away lies a much larger clone, so this may be a sequencing read error. The chain is built from TRBV29-1 and TRBJ2-1; 8 positions agree with TRBD1. The germline CDR1 and CDR2 sequences are SQVTM and ANQGSEA. The trim removed 7 bases at V and 10 bases at J, leaving 15 bases unmatched. The CDR3 sequence is 14 residues long. The CDR3 DNA sequence: TGCAGCGAAACAACAGGGGGATACAATGCGGAGCAGTTCTTC. Amino acids: CSETTGGYNAEQFF.

In this sample, this clonotype turned up a few times. The chain carries TRBV5-6 and TRBJ1-1, with 7 nucleotides matching TRBD1. V gave up 3 bases and J gave up 0 bases; unmatched junction bases: 17. Germline V gene sequence: CDR1 SGHDT, CDR2 YYEEEE. The CDR3 consists of 19 residues. The CDR3 region is CASSSRPDRWMRVNTEAFF. CDR3 coding DNA: TGTGCCAGCAGCTCTAGGCCGGACAGGTGGATGCGGGTGAACACTGAAGCTTTCTTT.

V gene TRBV20-1 combines with J gene TRBJ2-5; D is perhaps TRBD2 (5 bases). The J call may be in error: the DNA end matches TRBJ2-7 better. The CDR3 runs 14 residues. Looked up from germline, CDR1 is DFQATT and CDR2 is SNEGSKA (reference sequence). CDR3 DNA sequence: TGCAGTGCTAGAGATAAACGCCCGACTAACGAGCAGTACTTC. Translated, it gives CSARDKRPTNEQYF.

As regards this clonotype: Being one base from a much bigger clone, this may be a read error. The chain recombines TRBV7-2 with TRBJ2-1; D ambiguous. The better agreement between TRBJ2-7 and the DNA end casts doubt on the J call. The CDR3 has 14 residues. CDR1 and CDR2 (germline): SGHTA, FQGNSA. CDR3 sequence reads: CASSLGITYNEQYF. The CDR3 DNA sequence: TGTGCCAGCAGCCTGGGGATCACCTACAATGAGCAGTACTTC.

This clonotype occurred a few times. The J gene is TRBJ2-5, the V gene TRBV3-1; 9 bases are shared with TRBD2. CDR3 length: 13 amino acids. V was clipped by 1 base and J by 11 bases; unmatched bases: 5. Germline-derived CDR1 and CDR2 are LGHDT and YNNKEL (reference sequence). The CDR3 protein is CASSQGTSGQQYF. The CDR3 DNA sequence: TGTGCCAGCAGCCAAGGTACTAGCGGGCAGCAGTACTTC.